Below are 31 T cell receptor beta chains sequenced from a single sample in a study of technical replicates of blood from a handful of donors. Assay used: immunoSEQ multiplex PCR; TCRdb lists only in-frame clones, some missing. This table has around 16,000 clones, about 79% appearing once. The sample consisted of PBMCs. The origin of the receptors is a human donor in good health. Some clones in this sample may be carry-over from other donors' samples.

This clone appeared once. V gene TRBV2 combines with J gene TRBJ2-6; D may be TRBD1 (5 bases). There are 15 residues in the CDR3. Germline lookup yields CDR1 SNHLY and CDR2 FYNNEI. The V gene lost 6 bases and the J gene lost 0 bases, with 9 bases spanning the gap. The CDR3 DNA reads TGTGCCAGCAGCGCACAGGTCTCTGGGGCCAACGTCCTGACTTTC. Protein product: CASSAQVSGANVLTF.

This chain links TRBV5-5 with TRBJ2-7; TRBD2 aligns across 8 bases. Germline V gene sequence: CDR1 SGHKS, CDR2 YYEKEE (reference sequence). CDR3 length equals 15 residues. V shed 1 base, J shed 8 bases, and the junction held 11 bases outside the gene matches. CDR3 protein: CASSLTSGTGLKQYF. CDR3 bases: TGTGCCAGCAGCTTGACTAGCGGAACTGGCTTGAAGCAGTACTTC.

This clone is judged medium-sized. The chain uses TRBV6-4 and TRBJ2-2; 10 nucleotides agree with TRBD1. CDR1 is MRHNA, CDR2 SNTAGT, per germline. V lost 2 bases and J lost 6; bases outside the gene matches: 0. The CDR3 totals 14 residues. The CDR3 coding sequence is TGTGCCAGCAGTGACGGACAGGGGGCCGGGGAGCTGTTTTTT. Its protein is CASSDGQGAGELFF.

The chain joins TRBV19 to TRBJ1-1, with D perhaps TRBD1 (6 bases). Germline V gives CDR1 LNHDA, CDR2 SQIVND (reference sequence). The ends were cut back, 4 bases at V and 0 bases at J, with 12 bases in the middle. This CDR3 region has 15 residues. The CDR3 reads CASSKGHMMNTEAFF. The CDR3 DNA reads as TGTGCCAGTAGTAAGGGACATATGATGAACACTGAAGCTTTCTTT.

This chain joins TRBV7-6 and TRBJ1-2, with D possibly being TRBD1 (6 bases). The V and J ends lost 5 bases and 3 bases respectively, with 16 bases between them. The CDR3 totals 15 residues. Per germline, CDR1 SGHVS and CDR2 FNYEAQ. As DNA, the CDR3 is TGTGCCAGCAGCCCCCTCTTGGGGGCGTACTATGGCTACACCTTC. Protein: CASSPLLGAYYGYTF.

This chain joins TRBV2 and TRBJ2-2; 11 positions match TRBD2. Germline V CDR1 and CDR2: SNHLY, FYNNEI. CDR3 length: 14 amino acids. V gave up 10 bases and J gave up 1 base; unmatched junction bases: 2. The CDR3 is CATGTSGNTGELFF. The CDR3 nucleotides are TGTGCCACCGGGACTAGCGGGAACACCGGGGAGCTGTTTTTT.

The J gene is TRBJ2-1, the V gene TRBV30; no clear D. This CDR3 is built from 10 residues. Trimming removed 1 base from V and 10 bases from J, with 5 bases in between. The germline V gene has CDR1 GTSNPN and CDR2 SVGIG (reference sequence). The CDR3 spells CAWSGGEQFF. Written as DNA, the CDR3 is TGTGCCTGGAGTGGCGGAGAGCAGTTCTTC.

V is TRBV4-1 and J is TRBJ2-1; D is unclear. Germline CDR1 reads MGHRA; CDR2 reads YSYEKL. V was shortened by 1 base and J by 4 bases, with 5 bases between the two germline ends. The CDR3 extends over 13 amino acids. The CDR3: CASSQGVYNEQFF. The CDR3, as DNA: TGCGCCAGCAGCCAAGGAGTTTACAATGAGCAGTTCTTC.

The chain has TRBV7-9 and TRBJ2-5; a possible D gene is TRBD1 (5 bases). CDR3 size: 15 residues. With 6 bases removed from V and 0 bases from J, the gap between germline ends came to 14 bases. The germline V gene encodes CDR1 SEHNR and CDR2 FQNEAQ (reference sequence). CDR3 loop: CASRAGQLNQETQYF. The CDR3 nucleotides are TGTGCCAGCAGGGCAGGGCAACTTAACCAAGAGACCCAGTACTTC. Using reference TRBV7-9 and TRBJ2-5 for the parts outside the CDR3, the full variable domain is DTGVSQNPRHKITKRGQNVTFRCDPISEHNRLYWYRQTLGQGPEFLTYFQNEAQLEKSRLLSDRFSAERPKGSFSTLEIQRTEQGDSAMYLCASRAGQLNQETQYFGPGTRLLVL.

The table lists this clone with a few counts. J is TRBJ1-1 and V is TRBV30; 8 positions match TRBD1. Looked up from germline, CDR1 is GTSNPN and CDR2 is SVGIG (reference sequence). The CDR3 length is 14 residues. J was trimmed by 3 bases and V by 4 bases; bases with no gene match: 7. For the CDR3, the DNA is TGTGCCTGGAATCAGGGGGCATTGGACACTGAAGCTTTCTTT. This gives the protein CAWNQGALDTEAFF.

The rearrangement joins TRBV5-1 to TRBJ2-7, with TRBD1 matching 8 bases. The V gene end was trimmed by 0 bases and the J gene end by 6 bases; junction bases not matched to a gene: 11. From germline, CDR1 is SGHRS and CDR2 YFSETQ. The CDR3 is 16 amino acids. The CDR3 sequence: CASSLEFGTGAPEQYF. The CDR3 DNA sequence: TGCGCCAGCAGCTTGGAGTTCGGGACAGGTGCCCCCGAGCAGTACTTC. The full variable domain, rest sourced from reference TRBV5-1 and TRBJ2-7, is KAGVTQTPRYLIKTRGQQVTLSCSPISGHRSVSWYQQTPGQGLQFLFEYFSETQRNKGNFPGRFSGRQFSNSRSEMNVSTLELGDSALYLCASSLEFGTGAPEQYFGPGTRLTVT.

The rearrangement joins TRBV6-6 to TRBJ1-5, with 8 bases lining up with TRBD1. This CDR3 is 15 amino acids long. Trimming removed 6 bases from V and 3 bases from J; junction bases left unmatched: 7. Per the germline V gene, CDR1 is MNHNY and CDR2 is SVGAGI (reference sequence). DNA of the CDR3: TGTGCCAGCAGCACGGACAGGGACATCAATCAGCCCCAGCATTTT. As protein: CASSTDRDINQPQHF.

CDR3 region: CASSLEASDYEQYF. As DNA, the CDR3 is TGTGCCAGCAGCTTAGAGGCTAGCGACTACGAGCAGTACTTC. The chain has TRBV7-2 and TRBJ2-7, with TRBD2 as a possible D gene (6 bases). Trimming cost V 1 base and J 3 bases, with 10 bases left between them. The CDR3 length is 14 residues. From germline, CDR1 is SGHTA and CDR2 FQGNSA.

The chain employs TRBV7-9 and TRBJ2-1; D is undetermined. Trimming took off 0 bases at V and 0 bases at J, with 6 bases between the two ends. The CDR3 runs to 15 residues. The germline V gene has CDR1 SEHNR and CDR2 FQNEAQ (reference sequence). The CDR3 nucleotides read TGTGCCAGCAGCTTAGCTCTCGGCTCCTACAATGAGCAGTTCTTC. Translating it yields CASSLALGSYNEQFF.

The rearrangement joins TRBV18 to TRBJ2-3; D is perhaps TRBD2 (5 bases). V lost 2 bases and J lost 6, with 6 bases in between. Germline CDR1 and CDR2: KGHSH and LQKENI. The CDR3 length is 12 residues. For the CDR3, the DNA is TGTGCCAGCTCACCAACGGGGGATACGCAGTATTTT. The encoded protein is CASSPTGDTQYF.

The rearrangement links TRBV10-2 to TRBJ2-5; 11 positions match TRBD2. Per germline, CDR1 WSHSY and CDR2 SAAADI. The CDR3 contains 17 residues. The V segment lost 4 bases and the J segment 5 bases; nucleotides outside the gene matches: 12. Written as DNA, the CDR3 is TGCGCCAGCAGTGTCGTGACTAGCGGGGCCGAGGGTGAGACCCAGTACTTC. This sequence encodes CASSVVTSGAEGETQYF.

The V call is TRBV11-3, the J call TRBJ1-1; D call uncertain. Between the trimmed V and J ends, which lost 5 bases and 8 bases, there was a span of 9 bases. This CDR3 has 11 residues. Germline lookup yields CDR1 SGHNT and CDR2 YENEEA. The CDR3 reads CASSRGTEAFF. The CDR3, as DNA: TGTGCCAGCAGCCGGGGTACCGAAGCTTTCTTT.

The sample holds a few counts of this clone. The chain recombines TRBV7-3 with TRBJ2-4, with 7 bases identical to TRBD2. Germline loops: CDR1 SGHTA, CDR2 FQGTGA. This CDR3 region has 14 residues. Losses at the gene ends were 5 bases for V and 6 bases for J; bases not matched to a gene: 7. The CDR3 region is CASSTGLGLNIQYF. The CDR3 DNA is TGTGCCAGCAGCACCGGACTAGGTCTAAACATTCAGTACTTC. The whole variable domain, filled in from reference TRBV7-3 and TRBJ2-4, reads GAGVSQTPSNKVTEKGKYVELRCDPISGHTALYWYRQSLGQGPEFLIYFQGTGAADDSGLPNDRFFAVRPEGSVSTLKIQRTERGDSAVYLCASSTGLGLNIQYFGAGTRLSVL.

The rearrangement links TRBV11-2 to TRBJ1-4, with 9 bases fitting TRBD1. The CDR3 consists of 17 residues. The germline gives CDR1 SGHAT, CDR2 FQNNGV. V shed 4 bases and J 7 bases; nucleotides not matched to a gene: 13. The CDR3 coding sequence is TGTGCCAGCAGCTCCATCCGGGACAGGGTGTTAATTGAAAAACTGTTTTTT. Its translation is CASSSIRDRVLIEKLFF.

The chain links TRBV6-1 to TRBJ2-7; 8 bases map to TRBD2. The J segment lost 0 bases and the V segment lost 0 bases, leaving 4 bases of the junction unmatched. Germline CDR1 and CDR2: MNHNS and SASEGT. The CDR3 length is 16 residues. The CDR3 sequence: CASSEAPSGSSYEQYF. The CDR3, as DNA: TGTGCCAGCAGTGAAGCTCCTAGCGGGTCCTCCTACGAGCAGTACTTC.

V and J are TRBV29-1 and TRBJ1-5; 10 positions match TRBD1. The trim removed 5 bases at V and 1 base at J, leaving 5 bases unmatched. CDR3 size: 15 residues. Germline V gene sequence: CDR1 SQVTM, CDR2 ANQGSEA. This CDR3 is CSVRQGAGSNQPQHF. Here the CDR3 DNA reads TGCAGCGTTCGACAGGGGGCAGGGAGCAATCAGCCCCAGCATTTT. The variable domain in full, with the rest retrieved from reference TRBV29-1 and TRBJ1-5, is SAVISQKPSRDICQRGTSLTIQCQVDSQVTMMFWYRQQPGQSLTLIATANQGSEATYESGFVIDKFPISRPNLTFSTLTVSNMSPEDSSIYLCSVRQGAGSNQPQHFGDGTRLSIL.

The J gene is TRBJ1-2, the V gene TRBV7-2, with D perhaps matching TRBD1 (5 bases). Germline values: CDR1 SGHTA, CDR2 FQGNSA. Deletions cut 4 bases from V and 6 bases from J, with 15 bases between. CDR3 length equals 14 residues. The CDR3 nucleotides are TGTGCCAGCAGCTCAGACCTGACAGAAAATGGCTACACCTTC. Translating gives CASSSDLTENGYTF.

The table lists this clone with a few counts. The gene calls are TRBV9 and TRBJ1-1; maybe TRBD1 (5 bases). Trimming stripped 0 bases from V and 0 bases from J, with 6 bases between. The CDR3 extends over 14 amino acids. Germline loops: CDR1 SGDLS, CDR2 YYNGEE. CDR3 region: CASSVEGMNTEAFF. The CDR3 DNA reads TGTGCCAGCAGCGTAGAGGGGATGAACACTGAAGCTTTCTTT.

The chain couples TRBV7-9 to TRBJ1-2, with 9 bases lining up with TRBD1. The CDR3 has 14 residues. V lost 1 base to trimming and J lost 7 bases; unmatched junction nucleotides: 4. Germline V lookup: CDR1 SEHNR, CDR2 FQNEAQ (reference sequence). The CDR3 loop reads CASSLVDRGFGYTF. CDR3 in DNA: TGTGCCAGCAGCTTAGTCGACAGGGGGTTTGGCTACACCTTC. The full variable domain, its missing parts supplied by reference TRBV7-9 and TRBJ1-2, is DTGVSQNPRHKITKRGQNVTFRCDPISEHNRLYWYRQTLGQGPEFLTYFQNEAQLEKSRLLSDRFSAERPKGSFSTLEIQRTEQGDSAMYLCASSLVDRGFGYTFGSGTRLTVV.

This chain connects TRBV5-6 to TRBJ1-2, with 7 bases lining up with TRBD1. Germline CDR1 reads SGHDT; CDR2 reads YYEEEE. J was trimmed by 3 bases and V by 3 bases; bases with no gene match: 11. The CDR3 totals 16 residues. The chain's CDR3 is CASSYDEDRYHYGYTF. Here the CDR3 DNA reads TGTGCCAGCAGCTACGATGAGGACAGGTATCACTATGGCTACACCTTC.

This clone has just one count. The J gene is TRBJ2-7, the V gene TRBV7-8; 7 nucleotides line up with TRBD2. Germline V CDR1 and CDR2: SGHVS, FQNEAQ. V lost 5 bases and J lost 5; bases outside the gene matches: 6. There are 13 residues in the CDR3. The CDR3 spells CASSPPRGDEQYF. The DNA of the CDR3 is TGTGCCAGCAGCCCGCCCCGGGGGGACGAGCAGTACTTC. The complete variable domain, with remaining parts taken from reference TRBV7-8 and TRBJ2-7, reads GAGVSQSPRYKVAKRGQDVALRCDPISGHVSLFWYQQALGQGPEFLTYFQNEAQLDKSGLPSDRFFAERPEGSVSTLKIQRTQQEDSAVYLCASSPPRGDEQYFGPGTRLTVT.

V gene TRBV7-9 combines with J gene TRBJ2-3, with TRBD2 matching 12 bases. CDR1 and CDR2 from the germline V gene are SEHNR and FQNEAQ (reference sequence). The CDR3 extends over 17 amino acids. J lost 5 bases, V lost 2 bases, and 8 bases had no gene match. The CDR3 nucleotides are TGTGCCAGCAGCTTACTGCTGACTAGCGGGAGTGGAGATACGCAGTATTTT. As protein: CASSLLLTSGSGDTQYF.

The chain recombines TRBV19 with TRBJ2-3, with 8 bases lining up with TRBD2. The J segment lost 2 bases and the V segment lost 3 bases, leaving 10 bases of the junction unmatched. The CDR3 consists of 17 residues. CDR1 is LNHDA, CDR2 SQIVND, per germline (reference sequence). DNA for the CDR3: TGTGCCAGTAGTATGGGGGTCGGGGGGGGCTCCACAGATACGCAGTATTTT. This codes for CASSMGVGGGSTDTQYF.

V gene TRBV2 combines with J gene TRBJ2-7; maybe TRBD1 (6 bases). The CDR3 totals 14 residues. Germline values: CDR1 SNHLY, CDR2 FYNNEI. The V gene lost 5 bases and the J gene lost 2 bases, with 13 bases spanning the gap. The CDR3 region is CASSLQGTTYEQYF. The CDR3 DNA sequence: TGTGCCAGCAGTTTGCAGGGGACGACCTACGAGCAGTACTTC.

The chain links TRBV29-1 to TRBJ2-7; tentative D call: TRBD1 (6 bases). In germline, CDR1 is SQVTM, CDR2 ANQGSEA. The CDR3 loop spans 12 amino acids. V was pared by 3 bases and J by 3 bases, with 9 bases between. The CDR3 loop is CSVDTTGYEQYF. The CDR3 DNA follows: TGCAGCGTTGACACGACAGGCTACGAGCAGTACTTC.

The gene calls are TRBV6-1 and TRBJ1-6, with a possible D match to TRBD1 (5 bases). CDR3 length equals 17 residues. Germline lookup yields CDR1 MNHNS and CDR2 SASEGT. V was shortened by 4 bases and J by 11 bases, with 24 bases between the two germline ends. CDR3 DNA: TGTGCCAGCAGTGGCGCCGAGACAGCGCGGTTAAGGGCACCCCTCCACTTT. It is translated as CASSGAETARLRAPLHF.